These T cell receptor beta chains were read from a single sample in a study of spatial heterogeneity in lung cancer. A single record per CDR3 protein comes from TCRdb applying MiXCR to the 5' RACE reads. The sample holds under 25,000 distinct CDR3 sequences, 10% seen once. The sequences come from PBMCs, collected at follow-up. The origin of the receptors is a female donor with early-stage non-small cell lung cancer. Each CDR3 is given with its conserved first and last residue. Fields, in order: V gene, D gene, clone size, J gene, CDR3 DNA, CDR3 protein. The D gene is left open where the match is weak. Rows give clone size only sometimes, using once, few, many, or a class for an expanded clone.

TRBV20-1	.	.	TRBJ2-5	TGCAGTGCTAGAGATCTCGTCCCTCTGGGCCCCGCCGGCCCAGAGACCCAGTACTTC	CSARDLVPLGPAGPETQYF
TRBV7-2	TRBD1	many	TRBJ1-1	TGTGCCAGCAGCCTCCGACAGGGGGAGGGTGAAGCTTTCTTT	CASSLRQGEGEAFF
TRBV2	.	many	TRBJ1-6	TGTGCCAGCAGACTACAGGCTAATAATTCACCCCTCCACTTT	CASRLQANNSPLHF
TRBV20-1	.	.	TRBJ1-5	TGCAGTGCTAGATCGGGTATTGGTTTAAATCAGCCCCAGCATTTT	CSARSGIGLNQPQHF
TRBV7-3	.	many	TRBJ2-6	TGTGCCAGCAGCACAACTATTGGGGCCAACGTCCTGACTTTC	CASSTTIGANVLTF
TRBV7-6	TRBD1	many	TRBJ2-5	TGTGCCAGCAGTATAGACAGGGGGCAGGAGACCCAGTACTTC	CASSIDRGQETQYF
TRBV6-2/TRBV6-3	.	many	TRBJ1-6	TGTGCCAGCGGAGTCACTCACGGGAGCTCCTATAATTCACCCCTCCACTTT	CASGVTHGSSYNSPLHF
TRBV5-4	.	.	TRBJ2-4	TGTGCCAGCAGCTTAACGGGAAACATTCAGTACTTC	CASSLTGNIQYF
TRBV6-2/TRBV6-3	.	many	TRBJ1-1	TGTGCCAGCAGTTACTCGGATCTGCAGGGAAAAGCTTTCTTT	CASSYSDLQGKAFF
TRBV20-1	.	many	TRBJ1-1	TGCAGTGCCCAACGATTGGGCCTTCTAAACACTGAAGCTTTCTTT	CSAQRLGLLNTEAFF
TRBV7-6	TRBD2	many	TRBJ2-5	TGTGCCAGCACCCTAGACAGCGGACTAGCGGGAGAGACCCAGTACTTC	CASTLDSGLAGETQYF
TRBV20-1	TRBD2	many	TRBJ2-1	TGCAGTGCTAGAGATTGGAGACTAGCGGGACGTGGCGATGAGCAGTTCTTC	CSARDWRLAGRGDEQFF
TRBV30	.	many	TRBJ1-6	TGTGCCTGGAGTGGTTGGACAGCTAATTCACCCCTCCACTTT	CAWSGWTANSPLHF
TRBV2	TRBD1	.	TRBJ1-6	TGTGCCAGCACCGACTACAGGGGCTCCTATAATTCACCCCTCCACTTT	CASTDYRGSYNSPLHF
TRBV2	.	.	TRBJ2-1	TGTGCCAGCAACAGGGCTAGCGGTTCCTACAATGAGCAGTTCTTC	CASNRASGSYNEQFF
TRBV27	.	many	TRBJ2-1	TGTGCATCGGTGGGAGGGGGTAGGAATGAGCAGTTCTTC	CASVGGGRNEQFF
TRBV6-2/TRBV6-3	.	many	TRBJ2-5	TGTGCCAGCGTTCCGGGAGCATGGGAGACCCAGTACTTC	CASVPGAWETQYF
TRBV4-3	.	many	TRBJ2-7	TGCGCCAGCAGCCAAAGGACAGATTACGAGCAGTACTTC	CASSQRTDYEQYF
TRBV19	.	many	TRBJ2-1	TGTGCCAGTAGTATAGCCCGTAGCTCCTACAATGAGCAGTTCTTC	CASSIARSSYNEQFF
TRBV28	TRBD1	many	TRBJ1-2	TGTGCCAGCAGTTCAGGGACAGCTCTTTATGGCTACACCTTC	CASSSGTALYGYTF
TRBV19	.	many	TRBJ1-3	TGTGCCAGTAGTGCGTCAGGGACGGCGGGGAACACCATATATTTT	CASSASGTAGNTIYF
TRBV7-9	.	many	TRBJ2-7	TGTGCCAGCAGCTTATCCAGCGTCCACGAGCAGTACTTC	CASSLSSVHEQYF
TRBV29-1	TRBD1	many	TRBJ2-5	TGCAGCGTTGCGTTTGGGGGACAGCGCCAAGAGACCCAGTACTTC	CSVAFGGQRQETQYF
TRBV3-1	.	.	TRBJ2-7	TGTGCCAGCAGCCAAGGATGGGACTCCTACGAGCAGTACTTC	CASSQGWDSYEQYF
TRBV20-1	TRBD2	many	TRBJ2-1	TGCAGTGCTAGGGTCTGGGGCGGGAGCTCCTACAATGAGCAGTTCTTC	CSARVWGGSSYNEQFF
TRBV6-5	.	many	TRBJ2-7	TGTGCCAGCAGTTACGGAGACAGTTTCTACGAGCAGTACTTC	CASSYGDSFYEQYF
TRBV2	.	many	TRBJ2-6	TGTGCCAGCACGGCGGACCTCGTGAGACCTGGGGCCAACGTCCTGACTTTC	CASTADLVRPGANVLTF
TRBV18	.	many	TRBJ1-1	TGTGCCAGCTCACCACCGGGGAGCACTGAAGCTTTCTTT	CASSPPGSTEAFF
TRBV6-6	.	many	TRBJ1-2	TGTGCCAGCAGTTCAAACTATGGCTACACCTTC	CASSSNYGYTF
TRBV5-1	TRBD2	many	TRBJ2-1	TGCGCCAGCAGCTTCAATAGCGGGAGGGCCAATGAGCAGTTCTTC	CASSFNSGRANEQFF
TRBV20-1	.	many	TRBJ1-6	TGCAGTGCTAGAGAAAGAGAGGGTGGTAATTCACCCCTCCACTTT	CSAREREGGNSPLHF
TRBV6-2/TRBV6-3	.	many	TRBJ2-7	TGTGCCAGCTGTAGTACGACCTACGAGCAGTACTTC	CASCSTTYEQYF
TRBV9	TRBD2	many	TRBJ2-5	TGTGCCAGCAGCGCTGGACTAGCGGGCCTCCTCCAGGAGACCCAGTACTTC	CASSAGLAGLLQETQYF
TRBV5-1	.	many	TRBJ2-2	TGCGCCAGCAGCTTGGGCGGCGGGGAGCTGTTTTTT	CASSLGGGELFF
TRBV29-1	TRBD1	many	TRBJ2-7	TGCAGCGTTGAGGAGACAGGGGGCTACGAGCAGTACTTC	CSVEETGGYEQYF
TRBV5-1	TRBD2	many	TRBJ2-1	TGCGCCAGCAGCCCCCCGACTAGCTCAACAAGAGGGTACAATGAGCAGTTCTTC	CASSPPTSSTRGYNEQFF
TRBV6-2/TRBV6-3	.	medium-sized	TRBJ1-2	TGTGCCAGCAGTTACTCGATGGGGGATGGCTACACCTTC	CASSYSMGDGYTF
TRBV6-5	.	many	TRBJ2-4	TGTGCCAGCAGTTACTCGAACCTAGCCAAAAACATTCAGTACTTC	CASSYSNLAKNIQYF
TRBV5-1	TRBD1	many	TRBJ1-1	TGCGCCAGCAGCCCGGGACAGGGGAATGAAAAAGCTTTCTTT	CASSPGQGNEKAFF
TRBV29-1	.	few	TRBJ1-2	TGCAGCGTCGGTGGCTACACCTTC	CSVGGYTF
TRBV4-2	TRBD1	.	TRBJ2-7	TGTGCCGGCAGCATAACAGGGGGCGAGCAGTACTTC	CAGSITGGEQYF
TRBV27	.	few	TRBJ1-1	TGTGCCAGCAGTCCCTTGGCCTGGGCAGGGCTCCCCAACACTGAAGCTTTCTTT	CASSPLAWAGLPNTEAFF
TRBV19	TRBD2	many	TRBJ2-7	TGTGCCAGTAGACCCCTAGCGGGGGGGGGTTTCGAGCAGTACTTC	CASRPLAGGGFEQYF
TRBV11-2	.	few	TRBJ2-1	TGTGCCAGCAGCTTAGATCCAGGGACAAGTGAGCAGTTCTTC	CASSLDPGTSEQFF
TRBV20-1	.	.	TRBJ1-2	TGCAGTGCTAGTTCGGGGGGCTATGGCTACACCTTC	CSASSGGYGYTF
TRBV9	.	many	TRBJ2-6	TGTGCCAGCAGCGTAGAACCCTCTGGGGCCAACGTCCTGACTTTC	CASSVEPSGANVLTF
TRBV6-2/TRBV6-3	TRBD2	.	TRBJ2-1	TGTGCCAGCACCTCCGGAGGCGGGGGGGCAAATGAGCAGTTCTTC	CASTSGGGGANEQFF
TRBV24-1	.	.	TRBJ2-3	TGTGCCACCAGTGATGTCCTGGACGGAGATACGCAGTATTTT	CATSDVLDGDTQYF
TRBV28	.	many	TRBJ2-5	TGTGCCAGCAGCCGAGCGTGGGGGAAAGAGACCCAGTACTTC	CASSRAWGKETQYF
TRBV4-1	.	.	TRBJ1-1	TGCGCCAGCAGCCAAGAAAGCAAGGGCATTACTGAAGCTTTCTTT	CASSQESKGITEAFF
TRBV7-6	TRBD2	many	TRBJ2-1	TGTGCCAGCAGCTTAGTCGGGACTAGCGGGAGATGGGGGCTCAATGAGCAGTTCTTC	CASSLVGTSGRWGLNEQFF
TRBV6-6	.	many	TRBJ2-1	TGTGCCACCCTCGAGGTCTCCGGAGCCTCCTACAATGAGCAGTTCTTC	CATLEVSGASYNEQFF
TRBV7-9	TRBD1	many	TRBJ1-4	TGTGCCAGCAGCGAACAGGGGACAACTAATGAAAAACTGTTTTTT	CASSEQGTTNEKLFF
TRBV28	TRBD2	many	TRBJ2-7	TGTGCCAGCAGTTTAGGCGGGAGGGCCGAAATGGAGCAGTACTTC	CASSLGGRAEMEQYF
TRBV6-1	TRBD1	many	TRBJ1-1	TGTGCCAGCATGCTGACAGGGAGGGAGTCTGGAGCTTTCTTT	CASMLTGRESGAFF
TRBV24-1	.	many	TRBJ2-2	TGTGCCACCAGTGAGAATTGGGAGAACACCGGGGAGCTGTTTTTT	CATSENWENTGELFF
TRBV19	.	many	TRBJ2-3	TGTGCCAGTAGTATAGGGCGGAGGGGGCCATTTACAGATACGCAGTATTTT	CASSIGRRGPFTDTQYF
TRBV20-1	.	.	TRBJ2-7	TGCAGTGCTAGAGATGTGACTCTCCCCTACGAGCAGTACTTC	CSARDVTLPYEQYF
TRBV10-2	.	many	TRBJ2-2	TGCGCCAGCAGGGAGGACAGCCGTTCCGGGGAGCTGTTTTTT	CASREDSRSGELFF